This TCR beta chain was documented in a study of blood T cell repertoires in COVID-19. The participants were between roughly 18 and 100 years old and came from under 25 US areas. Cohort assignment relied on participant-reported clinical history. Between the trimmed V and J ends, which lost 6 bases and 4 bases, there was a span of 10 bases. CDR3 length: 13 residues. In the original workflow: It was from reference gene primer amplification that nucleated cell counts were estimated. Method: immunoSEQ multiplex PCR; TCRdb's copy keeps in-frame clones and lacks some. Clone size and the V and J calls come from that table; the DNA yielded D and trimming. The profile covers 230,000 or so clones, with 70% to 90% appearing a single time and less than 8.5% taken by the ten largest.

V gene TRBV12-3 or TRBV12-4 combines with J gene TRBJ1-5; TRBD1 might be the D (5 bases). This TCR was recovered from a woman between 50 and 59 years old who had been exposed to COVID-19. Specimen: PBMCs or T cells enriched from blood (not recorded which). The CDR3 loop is CASSQQENQPQHF. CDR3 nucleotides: TGTGCCAGCAGCCAACAGGAAAATCAGCCCCAGCATTTT.